This TCR beta chain is from a study of T cell repertoires in cytomegalovirus infection. Study-level background: HLA-B-restricted CMV epitopes that are well studied, plus recently identified HLA-C-restricted ones, were used by the study. Public TCR beta signatures marked donors with CMV infection and the matching HLA.

CDR1 and CDR2 (germline): SGHTA, FQGNSA. Deletions cut 4 bases from V and 1 base from J, with 5 bases between. The CDR3 is made up of 13 amino acids. Regarding the study as a whole: It was HLA-C-restricted CMV-specific TCR beta clonotypes that dominated the response ex vivo. Cumulative frequency of public TCR beta families picked out carriers of CMV plus the relevant HLA.

TCRdb reprocessed the reads via MiXCR and lists one record per CDR3 protein. The data show hundreds of thousands of distinct CDR3 sequences, about 42% seen once. As to this clonotype: Its antigen is still unknown. A much larger clone differs from this one at a single base, so this may be a read error. The CDR3 end shows no conserved phenylalanine or tryptophan, and so a read error is likely.

The sample in question was cultured PBMCs, obtained from culture after CMV antigen stimulation. The V gene is TRBV7-2, the J gene TRBJ1-5, with unresolved D. This TCR was recovered from a human donor in good health (CMV status not recorded). Some clones in this sample may be carry-over from other donors' samples. The CDR3 protein is CASSWESNQPQHL. In nucleotides, the CDR3 is TGTGCCAGCAGCTGGGAAAGCAATCAGCCCCAGCATCTT.